This is a list of T cell receptor beta chains from one sample in a study of cytomegalovirus exposure and HLA in healthy donors. Assay used: immunoSEQ multiplex PCR; TCRdb lists only in-frame clones, some missing. This table has about 200,000 clones, just under 70% appearing once. Sequenced material: PBMCs. The receptor source for this set is a man aged 35-49 years in good health and CMV-seropositive. CDR3s include the opening cysteine and the closing phenylalanine or tryptophan. Each record gives: V gene, J gene, clone size, D gene, CDR3 protein, CDR3 DNA. D genes are given only for firm matches. Size values are once, few and many counts, or a class for expanded clones, and some rows have none.

>TRBV10-3|TRBJ2-1|few|TRBD1
CATSRPGQGSGNEQFF
TGTGCCACCTCCCGGCCGGGACAGGGGAGTGGGAATGAGCAGTTCTTC
>TRBV7-3|TRBJ2-1|-|TRBD2
CASSLTFPAGGPYNEQFF
TGTGCCAGCAGCTTAACGTTTCCAGCGGGGGGCCCCTACAATGAGCAGTTCTTC
>TRBV5-1|TRBJ1-1|-|-
CASKPGVNTEAFF
TGCGCCAGCAAACCAGGGGTGAACACTGAAGCTTTCTTT
>TRBV9|TRBJ1-2|-|-
CASSVAGGGYTF
TGTGCCAGCAGCGTAGCGGGGGGCGGCTACACCTTC
>TRBV5-4|TRBJ2-3|-|TRBD1
CASSTPGQGVDTQYF
TGTGCCAGCAGCACTCCGGGACAGGGGGTAGATACGCAGTATTTT
>TRBV13|TRBJ2-4|-|-
CASRRTLQYF
TGTGCCAGCAGGAGGACTCTTCAGTACTTC
>TRBV10-2|TRBJ2-5|-|-
CASSGTGERETQYF
TGCGCCAGCAGTGGAACCGGGGAAAGGGAGACCCAGTACTTC
>TRBV7-7|TRBJ2-2|-|TRBD2
CASSPRPGLAGVGELFF
TGTGCCAGCAGCCCCCGCCCGGGACTAGCGGGGGTCGGGGAGCTGTTTTTT
>TRBV6-5|TRBJ2-7|-|TRBD1
CASSTWTGGPSEQYF
TGTGCCAGCAGTACCTGGACAGGGGGTCCCAGCGAGCAGTACTTC
>TRBV27|TRBJ2-3|-|-
CASSHSPGLLLSDTQYF
TGTGCCAGCAGCCATTCTCCGGGACTCCTCCTTTCGGATACGCAGTATTTT
>TRBV27|TRBJ2-3|-|TRBD2
CASSQSPRGASTDTQYF
TGTGCCAGCAGTCAAAGCCCGCGGGGGGCTAGCACAGATACGCAGTATTTT
>TRBV29-1|TRBJ2-7|-|-
CSVTRAGHEQYF
TGCAGCGTTACCCGGGCAGGGCACGAGCAGTACTTC
>TRBV7-9|TRBJ2-1|-|TRBD2
CASSLAGGELNEQFF
TGTGCCAGCAGCTTAGCGGGAGGGGAACTCAATGAGCAGTTCTTC
>TRBV5-1|TRBJ2-3|once|-
CASSLGRDGDTQYF
TGCGCCAGCAGCTTGGGGCGGGACGGGGATACGCAGTATTTT
>TRBV27|TRBJ2-7|-|-
CASSSTTGYEQYF
TGTGCCAGCAGTTCGACGACAGGCTACGAGCAGTACTTC
>TRBV5-1|TRBJ1-2|-|-
CASSSGYYGYTF
TGCGCCAGCAGCTCAGGGTACTATGGCTACACCTTC
>TRBV7-9|TRBJ1-1|-|-
CASSLGGRTEAFF
TGTGCCAGCAGCTTAGGGGGGCGAACTGAAGCTTTCTTT
>TRBV23-1|TRBJ1-6|-|-
CASSQDNAGPKGNSPLHF
TGCGCCAGCAGTCAAGATAACGCGGGCCCGAAGGGTAATTCACCCCTCCACTTT
>TRBV5-4|TRBJ1-6|-|TRBD1
CASGQGTGNSPLHF
TGTGCCAGCGGACAGGGGACGGGCAATTCACCCCTCCACTTT
>TRBV6-5|TRBJ2-7|-|TRBD1
CVSSSTGIHEQYF
TGTGTCAGCAGTTCGACAGGGATCCACGAGCAGTACTTC
>TRBV19|TRBJ2-2|-|TRBD2
CATAQKGPSGRALGELFF
TGTGCCACCGCCCAAAAAGGTCCTAGCGGGAGGGCCCTCGGGGAGCTGTTTTTT
>TRBV7-2|TRBJ2-7|-|TRBD2
CASNRDFSGGEQYF
TGTGCCAGCAACCGCGATTTTAGCGGGGGCGAGCAGTACTTC
>TRBV7-2|TRBJ2-7|-|TRBD1
CASSSQIGQGYEQYF
TGTGCCAGCAGCTCCCAAATTGGACAGGGCTACGAGCAGTACTTC
>TRBV2|TRBJ2-7|-|-
CASSERGYSGVTYEQYF
TGTGCCAGCAGTGAACGGGGGTACAGCGGCGTAACCTACGAGCAGTACTTC
>TRBV6-6|TRBJ1-2|-|-
CASSSRPRRGDGYTF
TGTGCCAGCAGTAGCCGTCCCAGACGGGGGGATGGCTACACCTTC
>TRBV10-2|TRBJ1-5|-|-
CASRPGGGQPQHF
TGCGCCAGCCGGCCGGGAGGGGGTCAGCCCCAGCATTTT